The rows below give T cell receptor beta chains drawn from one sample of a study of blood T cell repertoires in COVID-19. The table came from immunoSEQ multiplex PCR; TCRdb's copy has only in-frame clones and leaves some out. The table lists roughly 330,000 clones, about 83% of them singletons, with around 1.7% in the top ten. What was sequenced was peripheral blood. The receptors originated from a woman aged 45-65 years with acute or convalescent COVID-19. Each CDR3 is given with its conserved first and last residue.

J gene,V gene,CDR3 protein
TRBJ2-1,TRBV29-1,CSVSEIEQFF
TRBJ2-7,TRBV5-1,CASSLGGGVSEQYF
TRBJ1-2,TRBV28,CASSLRQAYGYTF
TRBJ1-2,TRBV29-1,CSVEDRTGVGYTF
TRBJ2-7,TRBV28,CASSFLGTRYEQYF
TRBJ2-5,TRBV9,CASSVGQGKETQYF
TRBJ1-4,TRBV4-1,CASSRVGQGQREKLFF
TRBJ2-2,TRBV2,CATQPGLRNTGELFF
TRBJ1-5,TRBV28,CASSTPTGGPEMAQHF
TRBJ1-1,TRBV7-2,CASSPLTGGYTEAFF